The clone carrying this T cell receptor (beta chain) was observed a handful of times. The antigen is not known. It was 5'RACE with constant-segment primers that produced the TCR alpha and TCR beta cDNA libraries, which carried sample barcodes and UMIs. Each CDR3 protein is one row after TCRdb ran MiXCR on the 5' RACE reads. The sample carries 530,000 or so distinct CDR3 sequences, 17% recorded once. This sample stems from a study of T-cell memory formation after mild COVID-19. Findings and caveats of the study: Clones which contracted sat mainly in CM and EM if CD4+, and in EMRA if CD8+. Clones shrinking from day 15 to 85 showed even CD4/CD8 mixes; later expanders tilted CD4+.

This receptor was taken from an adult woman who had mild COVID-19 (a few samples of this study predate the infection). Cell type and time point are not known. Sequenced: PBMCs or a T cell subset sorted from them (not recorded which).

This chain's CDR3 is CATSRGGAAGATDTQYF. The CDR3, as DNA: TGTGCCACCAGCAGAGGGGGGGCCGCAGGGGCCACAGATACGCAGTATTTT. The V and J genes are TRBV15 and TRBJ2-3; D possibly matches TRBD1 or TRBD2 (6 bases each). CDR3 length: 17 residues. Germline V gives CDR1 LNHNV, CDR2 YYDKDF (reference sequence). V was trimmed by 1 base and J by 2 bases, leaving 16 bases between them.